The 32 T cell receptor beta chains listed next were all sequenced from one sample in a study of blood T cells in healthy people across ages. Through a sample-barcoded 5' primer and a J-beta primer mix, a second PCR was run for roughly 6 to 12 cycles. TCRdb reanalysed the 5' RACE reads using MiXCR and keeps one entry per CDR3 protein. The sample holds about 640,000 distinct CDR3 sequences, roughly three fifths seen once. Sequenced material: blood. These TCRs come from a man in his 60s in good health.

As concerns this clonotype: A much more abundant neighbour one base away suggests this may be a read error. The V and J genes are TRBV7-2 and TRBJ1-2; TRBD1 aligns across 9 bases. With V trimmed by 5 bases and J by 6 bases, 7 bases remained unmatched. Germline-derived CDR1 and CDR2 are SGHTA and FQGNSA. The CDR3 has 14 amino acids. The DNA for the CDR3 is TGTGCCAGCAGCCAAAGGGGACAGGGAAATGGCTACACCTTC. Translation gives CASSQRGQGNGYTF.

This clonotype was picked up a small number of times. The CDR3 nucleotides read TGCAGTGCCCCTAACGCGCAGCCAGACTTCAATTCACCCCTCCACTTT. It is translated as CSAPNAQPDFNSPLHF. The J gene is TRBJ1-6, the V gene TRBV20-1; no clear D. CDR3 length: 16 residues. Trimming stripped 6 bases from V and 7 bases from J, with 22 bases between. Per germline, CDR1 DFQATT and CDR2 SNEGSKA (reference sequence).

This clonotype was recorded only once. The chain employs TRBV5-1 and TRBJ1-1; TRBD1 is a possible D gene (5 bases). CDR1 is SGHRS and CDR2 is YFSETQ in the germline V gene. Trimming took 4 bases from V and 4 from J, leaving 20 bases between them. The CDR3 loop spans 16 amino acids. The CDR3 region is CASSPGHHSEGTEAFF. The CDR3 DNA sequence: TGCGCCAGCAGCCCCGGACACCACTCGGAGGGCACTGAAGCTTTCTTT.

This chain uses TRBV10-2 with TRBJ2-6; unclear D gene. Trimming stripped 7 bases from V and 0 bases from J, with 13 bases between. This CDR3 has 16 residues. The germline V gene encodes CDR1 WSHSY and CDR2 SAAADI. The CDR3 spells CASNQDLHSGANVLTF. CDR3 nucleotides: TGCGCCAGCAACCAGGACCTTCACTCTGGGGCCAACGTCCTGACTTTC.

The chain carries TRBV10-3 and TRBJ2-3, with 7 bases that match TRBD1. This CDR3 is 12 amino acids long. CDR1 is ENHRY and CDR2 is SYGVKD in the germline V gene. Losses at the gene ends were 3 bases for V and 6 bases for J; bases not matched to a gene: 0. CDR3 in DNA: TGTGCCATCAGTGAACAGGGGGATACGCAGTATTTT. This translates into CAISEQGDTQYF.

V is TRBV18 and J is TRBJ2-2; TRBD2 agrees at 9 bases. The germline V gene has CDR1 KGHSH and CDR2 LQKENI. The CDR3 loop spans 16 amino acids. The V and J ends lost 3 bases and 2 bases, in that order; junction bases with no gene match: 4. DNA of the CDR3: TGTGCCAGCTCACCCCAGCGGGGGGACAACACCGGGGAGCTGTTTTTT. This codes for CASSPQRGDNTGELFF.

The rearrangement uses TRBV2 and TRBJ2-3, with a tentative D call TRBD2 (7 bases). This CDR3 spans 13 amino acids. Trimming pared 8 bases from V and 4 bases from J, leaving 13 bases between. In germline, CDR1 is SNHLY, CDR2 FYNNEI. The CDR3 loop is CASPEGGSDTQYF. The CDR3 DNA reads as TGTGCCAGCCCTGAGGGGGGGTCAGATACGCAGTATTTT.

This clonotype has ten or more counts. One end of the junction does not line up with germline, which may come from a read error. CDR3 residues: CASSLRGAGTDTQYF. The CDR3 nucleotides read TGTGCCAGCAGCTTAAGAGGGGCCGGCACAGATACGCAGTATTTT. The chain combines TRBV5-1 with TRBJ2-3; either TRBD1 or TRBD2 may fit D (5 bases each). The CDR3 consists of 15 residues. The germline V gene has CDR1 SGHRS and CDR2 YFSETQ.

This clonotype appeared many times. The J gene is TRBJ2-3, the V gene TRBV20-1; 8 nucleotides match TRBD2. The CDR3 has 15 residues. Germline V gene data show CDR1 as DFQATT and CDR2 as SNEGSKA (reference sequence). J gave up 5 bases and V 5 bases, and 12 bases lay outside the gene matches. This CDR3 reads CSAGGGTSGKDTQYF. In DNA form, the CDR3 reads TGCAGTGCTGGGGGGGGGACTAGTGGTAAAGATACGCAGTATTTT.

The chain links TRBV27 to TRBJ2-4; TRBD1 matches at 9 bases. The better agreement between TRBJ2-5 and the DNA end casts doubt on the J call. CDR1 is MNHEY, CDR2 SMNVEV, per germline (reference sequence). CDR3 length equals 14 residues. The CDR3 is CASRRTGALETQYF. The CDR3 DNA reads TGTGCCAGCAGACGGACAGGGGCCCTAGAGACCCAGTACTTC.

Only one count was recorded for this clonotype. The chain recombines TRBV18 with TRBJ1-1, with D possibly matching TRBD1 (6 bases). CDR3 length: 16 residues. Germline values: CDR1 KGHSH, CDR2 LQKENI. Trimming left V 1 base short and J 1 base short, with 13 bases between. The CDR3 here is CASSPRAGDTNTEAFF. CDR3 in DNA: TGTGCCAGCTCACCACGGGCAGGGGATACGAACACTGAAGCTTTCTTT.

The chain employs TRBV10-3 and TRBJ2-1; 8 positions agree with TRBD1. CDR1 ENHRY and CDR2 SYGVKD come from the germline V gene. CDR3 size: 12 residues. J gave up 9 bases and V 4 bases, and 2 bases lay outside the gene matches. DNA of the CDR3: TGTGCCATCAGTGCACAGGGGGGTGAGCAGTTCTTC. Its protein product is CAISAQGGEQFF.

This clonotype occurred a few times. V gene TRBV11-2 combines with J gene TRBJ2-3; D unclear. V lost 2 bases to trimming and J lost 4 bases, with 10 bases between them. The V gene's germline CDR1 is SGHAT and CDR2 FQNNGV. The CDR3 spans 14 residues. CDR3 amino acids: CASSLNPRPDTQYF. CDR3 in DNA: TGTGCCAGCAGCTTAAATCCCCGGCCAGATACGCAGTATTTT.

The genes are TRBV28 and TRBJ2-4, with 7 bases aligning to TRBD1. Germline values: CDR1 MDHEN, CDR2 SYDVKM. This CDR3 region has 16 residues. Losses at the gene ends were 6 bases for V and 1 base for J; bases not matched to a gene: 9. The chain's CDR3 is CASSLGTASAKNIQYF. In DNA, the CDR3 is TGTGCCAGCAGCCTCGGGACAGCCAGTGCCAAAAACATTCAGTACTTC.

The V and J genes are TRBV21-1 and TRBJ2-3; no DNA check was done on the table's D call, TRBD2. TRBV21-1 is annotated as a pseudogene. This CDR3 contains 15 residues. DNA for the CDR3: TGTGCCAGCAGCAAAGGGAGGGGCTTCACAGATACGCAGTATTTT. This encodes CASSKGRGFTDTQYF.

The chain employs TRBV6-2 or TRBV6-3 and TRBJ2-1, with D possibly called TRBD1 or TRBD2 (5 bases each). The CDR3 contains 11 residues. Trimming removed 2 bases at V and 9 bases at J, with 5 bases between. Germline V gene data show CDR1 as MNHEY and CDR2 as SVGEGT. The CDR3 loop is CASSYGTEQFF. The DNA of the CDR3 is TGTGCCAGCAGTTACGGGACTGAGCAGTTCTTC.

This chain links TRBV10-3 with TRBJ2-3; D remains ambiguous. This CDR3 region has 14 residues. Germline V gene sequence: CDR1 ENHRY, CDR2 SYGVKD. Trimming shortened V by 2 bases and J by 0 bases, and 6 bases separated the two germline ends. CDR3 loop: CAISEGKSTDTQYF. DNA for the CDR3: TGTGCCATCAGTGAGGGCAAGAGCACAGATACGCAGTATTTT.

This rearrangement joins TRBV18 to TRBJ2-2; D is unclear. The V gene's germline CDR1 is KGHSH and CDR2 LQKENI. CDR3 size: 14 residues. V was trimmed by 0 bases and J by 5 bases, leaving 7 bases between them. CDR3: CASSPPTLTGELFF. The CDR3 DNA is TGTGCCAGCTCACCACCGACCTTAACCGGGGAGCTGTTTTTT.

This CDR3 is CASSSQVNYGYTF. The CDR3 DNA follows: TGCGCCAGCAGCTCACAGGTTAACTATGGCTACACCTTC. The J gene is TRBJ1-2, the V gene TRBV5-1; D perhaps matches TRBD1 (5 bases). V shed 3 bases and J shed 1 base, with 7 bases lying between them. The CDR3 is made up of 13 amino acids. Germline values: CDR1 SGHRS, CDR2 YFSETQ.

The chain links TRBV4-2 to TRBJ2-5; 9 bases are a match to TRBD2. The length of the CDR3 is 16 residues. From germline, CDR1 is LGHNA and CDR2 YNFKEQ. Trimming at V came to 1 base and at J to 1 base, leaving 4 bases not matched to a gene. The CDR3 loop is CASSQVQREAQETQYF. CDR3 DNA sequence: TGTGCCAGCAGCCAAGTTCAGCGGGAGGCCCAAGAGACCCAGTACTTC.

The rearrangement links TRBV4-1 to TRBJ2-4; 16 positions agree with TRBD2. CDR1 is MGHRA, CDR2 YSYEKL, per germline. J gave up 7 bases and V 4 bases, and 7 bases lay outside the gene matches. The CDR3 has 17 amino acids. DNA for the CDR3: TGCGCCAGCAGCCCCGGGACTAGCGGGGGGGCAGGGAACATTCAGTACTTC. Its translation: CASSPGTSGGAGNIQYF.

The V gene is TRBV7-9, the J gene TRBJ2-7; 7 nucleotides align to TRBD1. The J call may be in error: the DNA end matches TRBJ2-5 better. This CDR3 contains 14 residues. Germline V gene sequence: CDR1 SEHNR, CDR2 FQNEAQ (reference sequence). CDR3 nucleotide sequence: TGTGCCAGCAGCTTCTCACAGGGGAAAGAGACCCAGTACTTC. Amino acids: CASSFSQGKETQYF.

The chain uses TRBV12-3 or TRBV12-4 and TRBJ1-4; D is undetermined. The CDR3 runs 11 residues. Trimming stripped 3 bases from V and 10 bases from J, with 6 bases between. CDR3: CASSFVGKLFF. CDR3 nucleotides: TGTGCCAGCAGTTTTGTGGGAAAACTGTTTTTT.

The chain uses TRBV7-2 and TRBJ1-1; D is unresolved. The CDR3 runs to 13 residues. The V end was cut by 5 bases, the J end by 8 bases, with 15 bases between. CDR1 and CDR2 from the germline V gene are SGHTA and FQGNSA. The CDR3 reads CASSARRVGEAFF. In DNA, the CDR3 is TGTGCCAGCAGCGCCAGAAGGGTGGGAGAAGCTTTCTTT.

This clonotype was detected only a few times. This rearrangement joins TRBV10-3 to TRBJ2-1; no clear D. Germline CDR1 and CDR2: ENHRY and SYGVKD. The V end lost 4 bases, the J end lost 0 bases, and 7 bases lay between the germline ends. The CDR3 sequence is 14 residues long. DNA of the CDR3: TGTGCCATCAGTGGACTCAGCTCCTACAATGAGCAGTTCTTC. Protein: CAISGLSSYNEQFF.

The rearrangement links TRBV7-9 to TRBJ2-3; D might be TRBD1 or TRBD2, each matching 5 bases. The CDR3 consists of 15 residues. Trimming stripped 5 bases from V and 6 bases from J, with 18 bases between. The V gene's germline CDR1 is SEHNR and CDR2 FQNEAQ (reference sequence). The chain's CDR3 is CASSLLGDRTDTQYF. As DNA, the CDR3 is TGTGCCAGCAGCCTCCTTGGGGACCGGACCGATACGCAGTATTTT.

The chain recombines TRBV4-2 with TRBJ2-1; D unclear. The CDR3 contains 13 residues. V lost 2 bases and J lost 10, with 12 bases in between. Per germline, CDR1 LGHNA and CDR2 YNFKEQ. CDR3 amino acids: CASSQKDGREQFF. The CDR3 coding sequence is TGTGCCAGCAGCCAAAAAGACGGACGGGAGCAGTTCTTC.

A few counts support this clonotype. This chain joins TRBV20-1 and TRBJ1-6, with a weak D call TRBD1 (6 bases). The CDR3 runs to 14 residues. CDR1 DFQATT and CDR2 SNEGSKA come from the germline V gene (reference sequence). The V gene lost 0 bases and the J gene lost 6 bases, with 9 bases spanning the gap. The CDR3 nucleotides are TGCAGTGCTAGAGAGGTCAGGGGTAATTCACCCCTCCACTTT. Amino acids: CSAREVRGNSPLHF.

Comment on this clonotype: Germline is not matched at one junction end, which may reflect a read error. The V call is TRBV2, the J call TRBJ2-7, with unresolved D. The germline gives CDR1 SNHLY, CDR2 FYNNEI. This CDR3 comprises 11 residues. CDR3 DNA sequence: TGTGTCAGCAGACGGATTGACGAGCAGTACTTC. As protein: CVSRRIDEQYF.

The chain recombines TRBV20-1 with TRBJ2-5; TRBD2 aligns across 11 bases. The CDR3 covers 16 residues. V lost 3 bases and J lost 2; bases outside the gene matches: 8. CDR1 and CDR2 (germline): DFQATT, SNEGSKA (reference sequence). The CDR3 loop reads CSASGLAGGHQETQYF. The CDR3 DNA follows: TGCAGTGCTAGCGGCCTAGCGGGGGGTCATCAAGAGACCCAGTACTTC.

The chain employs TRBV10-1 and TRBJ2-7, with 10 bases matching TRBD2. Germline V CDR1 and CDR2: WNHNN, SYGVQD (reference sequence). The CDR3 totals 15 residues. The V and J ends lost 4 bases and 7 bases, in that order; junction bases with no gene match: 10. The CDR3 DNA reads as TGCGCCAGCAGTGGGGTTCCGGGACTAGCGTGGGAGCAGTACTTC. Its translation: CASSGVPGLAWEQYF.

This rearrangement joins TRBV20-1 to TRBJ1-2, with unresolved D. Trimming took off 4 bases at V and 1 base at J, with 19 bases between the two ends. Germline CDR1 and CDR2: DFQATT and SNEGSKA (reference sequence). The CDR3 consists of 16 residues. The CDR3 is CSATRPYPSGNYGYTF. CDR3 nucleotides: TGCAGTGCTACCAGGCCATACCCTTCCGGTAACTATGGCTACACCTTC.